A selection of T cell receptor beta chains follows, all from one sample in a study of shared clonotypes between healthy human individuals. The repertoire was sequenced with immunoSEQ multiplex PCR; TCRdb's copy has only in-frame clones and lacks some. Here the sample spans fewer than 550,000 clones, about 75% being singletons. The sequenced sample was PBMCs. These receptors all stem from a middle-aged woman in good health. Some clones in this sample may be carry-over from other donors' samples. The CDR3 runs from the conserved cysteine through the conserved F or W. D genes are given only for firm matches. The listing skips clone size in some rows; elsewhere it reads once, few, many or a size class.

J gene: TRBJ2-3; CDR3 length: 15; V gene: TRBV2; clone size: -; D gene: TRBD1; CDR3 DNA: TGTGCCAGCAGACACCGACAGGGACACACAGATACGCAGTATTTT; CDR3 protein: CASRHRQGHTDTQYF
J gene: TRBJ2-1; CDR3 length: 15; V gene: TRBV11-2; clone size: -; D gene: -; CDR3 DNA: TGTGCCAGCAGCCCCAGTGGGCAATCCTACAATGAGCAGTTCTTC; CDR3 protein: CASSPSGQSYNEQFF
J gene: TRBJ2-5; CDR3 length: 12; V gene: TRBV7-9; clone size: -; D gene: -; CDR3 DNA: TGTGCCAGCTCGCGTCGCCAAGAGACCCAGTACTTC; CDR3 protein: CASSRRQETQYF
J gene: TRBJ1-1; CDR3 length: 13; V gene: TRBV28; clone size: few; D gene: -; CDR3 DNA: TGTGCCAGCAGTTTACCGGGTGGCACTGAAGCTTTCTTT; CDR3 protein: CASSLPGGTEAFF
J gene: TRBJ2-2; CDR3 length: 13; V gene: TRBV29-1; clone size: -; D gene: TRBD1; CDR3 DNA: TGCAGCGTGACAGGGGCAAGGGCCGGGGAGCTGTTTTTT; CDR3 protein: CSVTGARAGELFF
J gene: TRBJ2-6; CDR3 length: 13; V gene: TRBV6-5; clone size: -; D gene: -; CDR3 DNA: TGTGCCAGCAGTTGGGCTGGGGCCAACGTCCTGACTTTC; CDR3 protein: CASSWAGANVLTF
J gene: TRBJ2-7; CDR3 length: 14; V gene: TRBV5-1; clone size: few; D gene: -; CDR3 DNA: TGCGCCAGCAGCCAACGGACGGAGCCCTACGAGCAGTACTTC; CDR3 protein: CASSQRTEPYEQYF
J gene: TRBJ1-5; CDR3 length: 14; V gene: TRBV6-1; clone size: -; D gene: -; CDR3 DNA: TGTGCCAGCAGGCGTGAAAATAGCAATCAGCCCCAGCATTTT; CDR3 protein: CASRRENSNQPQHF
J gene: TRBJ1-2; CDR3 length: 14; V gene: TRBV7-9; clone size: once; D gene: -; CDR3 DNA: TGTGCCAGCAGCTCGGGAGGGTTGAGCTATGGCTACACCTTC; CDR3 protein: CASSSGGLSYGYTF
J gene: TRBJ2-1; CDR3 length: 16; V gene: TRBV5-8; clone size: -; D gene: TRBD1; CDR3 DNA: TGTGCCAGCAGCCCCCGGGACAGATCCCAGTACAATGAGCAGTTCTTC; CDR3 protein: CASSPRDRSQYNEQFF
J gene: TRBJ2-7; CDR3 length: 14; V gene: TRBV7-9; clone size: -; D gene: TRBD2; CDR3 DNA: TGTGCCAGCAGCTCAACGGGGGGCTCCTACGAGCAGTACTTC; CDR3 protein: CASSSTGGSYEQYF
J gene: TRBJ2-1; CDR3 length: 15; V gene: TRBV6-1; clone size: few; D gene: -; CDR3 DNA: TGTGCCAGCAGTGAAAGACGCCTCTCCTACAATGAGCAGTTCTTC; CDR3 protein: CASSERRLSYNEQFF
J gene: TRBJ2-3; CDR3 length: 13; V gene: TRBV27; clone size: -; D gene: -; CDR3 DNA: TGTGCCAGCAGTGACACCATCACAGATACGCAGTATTTT; CDR3 protein: CASSDTITDTQYF
J gene: TRBJ2-5; CDR3 length: 16; V gene: TRBV7-6; clone size: once; D gene: TRBD1; CDR3 DNA: TGTGCCAGCAGCCAACGGACAGGGCCCTACCAAGAGACCCAGTACTTC; CDR3 protein: CASSQRTGPYQETQYF
J gene: TRBJ2-3; CDR3 length: 17; V gene: TRBV14; clone size: few; D gene: TRBD1; CDR3 DNA: TGTGCCAGCAGCCAACACCCGGGACAGGGGCCTGGAGATACGCAGTATTTT; CDR3 protein: CASSQHPGQGPGDTQYF
J gene: TRBJ1-1; CDR3 length: 15; V gene: TRBV6-6; clone size: -; D gene: TRBD1; CDR3 DNA: TGTGCCAGCAAGCCGACAGGGGCCCCGAACACTGAAGCTTTCTTT; CDR3 protein: CASKPTGAPNTEAFF
J gene: TRBJ1-3; CDR3 length: 14; V gene: TRBV29-1; clone size: -; D gene: -; CDR3 DNA: TGCAGCGTTGATATAGAGGGGGTTGGAAACACCATATATTTT; CDR3 protein: CSVDIEGVGNTIYF
J gene: TRBJ1-5; CDR3 length: 13; V gene: TRBV9; clone size: -; D gene: -; CDR3 DNA: TGTGCCAGCAGCGTAGGGTGGAATCAGCCCCAGCATTTT; CDR3 protein: CASSVGWNQPQHF
J gene: TRBJ2-1; CDR3 length: 15; V gene: TRBV5-1; clone size: -; D gene: -; CDR3 DNA: TGCGCCAGCAGCGCGGGACTGGACCCCTACAATGAGCAGTTCTTC; CDR3 protein: CASSAGLDPYNEQFF